This T cell receptor beta chain is drawn from a study of T cells of healthy individuals. Using its own MiXCR run on the 5' RACE reads, TCRdb lists one record per CDR3 protein. This table has 100,000 or so distinct CDR3 sequences, 15% to 20% appearing once. This clonotype was counted ten times or more. This TCR was sampled from a human donor in good health.

The chain's CDR3 is CSCSGQGQETQYF. CDR3 DNA sequence: TGCAGCTGCTCGGGGCAGGGCCAAGAGACCCAGTACTTC. The rearrangement uses TRBV29-1 and TRBJ2-5, with D perhaps being TRBD1 or TRBD2 (5 bases each). V was clipped by 8 bases and J by 1 base, with 14 bases between them. This CDR3 contains 13 residues. Germline V CDR1 and CDR2: SQVTM, ANQGSEA.